This TCR beta chain was profiled in a study of healthy donors' naive CD4 and CD8 T cells. CD4+CD8-CD45RO-CD45RA+ cells were naive CD4+; CD8+CD4-CD45RA+CD27bright cells were naive CD8+. Each TCR library used approximately 500 ng of total RNA and a linear amplification protocol. MiXCR, run by TCRdb on the reads, gives a single entry per CDR3 protein. Here the sample spans about 180,000 distinct CDR3 sequences, 65% to 80% being singletons. The clonotype was recovered from a pool of human donors in good health; the sample pools cells from several healthy donors. The sequencing sample was made of naive CD4+ and CD8+ T cells sorted from blood, pooled from several donors.

This CDR3 reads CSVVSVGANVLTF. DNA of the CDR3: TGCAGCGTTGTTTCGGTTGGGGCCAACGTCCTGACTTTC. The V gene is TRBV29-1, the J gene TRBJ2-6, with D hard to call. The CDR3 covers 13 residues. The germline V and J ends were trimmed by 4 bases and 3 bases, with 7 bases remaining between them. The germline V gene has CDR1 SQVTM and CDR2 ANQGSEA.